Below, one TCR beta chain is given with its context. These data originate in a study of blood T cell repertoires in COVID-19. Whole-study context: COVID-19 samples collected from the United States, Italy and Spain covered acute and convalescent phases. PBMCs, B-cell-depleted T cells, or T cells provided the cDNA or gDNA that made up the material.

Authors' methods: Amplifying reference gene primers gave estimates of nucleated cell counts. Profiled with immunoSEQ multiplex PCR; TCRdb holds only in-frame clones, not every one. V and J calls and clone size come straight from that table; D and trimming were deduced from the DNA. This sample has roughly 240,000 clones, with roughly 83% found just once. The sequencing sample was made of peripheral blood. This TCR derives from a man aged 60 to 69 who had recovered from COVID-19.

The DNA of the CDR3 is TGTGCCAGCAGCCCCACCCCAGGGGACCTAGCCAAAAACATTCAGTACTTC. Amino acid sequence: CASSPTPGDLAKNIQYF. The chain has TRBV3-1 (or the pseudogene TRBV3-2) and TRBJ2-4; tentatively, D is TRBD1 (6 bases). With 4 bases removed from V and 0 bases from J, the gap between germline ends came to 16 bases. Germline V gene data show CDR1 as LGHDT and CDR2 as YNNKEL (reference sequence). The CDR3 runs 17 residues.